This TCR beta chain comes out of a study of T-cell reconstitution after alpha-beta-depleted transplantation in children. Germline lookup yields CDR1 SGHRS and CDR2 YFSETQ. Germline trimming cut 1 base from V and 4 bases from J; bases unmatched to any gene: 4. This CDR3 contains 17 residues. General study results and limits: Several patients had high TCRbeta diversity at day 60; it came from surviving recipient T cells and thymic progenitors.

This clonotype was seen repeatedly, ten times or more. Its antigen is undetermined. Unique molecular identifiers were used in preparing the TCRbeta library. TCRdb analysed the PCR reads with MiXCR anew, one entry per CDR3 protein. The sample lists 440,000 or so distinct CDR3 sequences, around two fifths seen once, with about 30% in the top ten. The origin of this receptor is a girl aged 2 to 10 with aplastic anemia, due to receive a stem cell transplant. Specimen: PBMCs, collected before TCRalphabeta/CD19-depleted stem cell transplant. The V and J genes are TRBV5-1 and TRBJ2-1; 14 bases agree with TRBD2. The CDR3 sequence: CASSLLGTSGSYNEQFF. The DNA of the CDR3 is TGCGCCAGCAGCTTGTTGGGGACTAGCGGGAGTTACAATGAGCAGTTCTTC.